This TCR beta chain was found in a study of T cell changes during pregnancy in multiple sclerosis. TCRdb keeps only in-frame clones here, not all; method: immunoSEQ multiplex PCR. In the table there are some 54,000 clones, about 92% of which are singletons. The CDR3 is made up of 15 amino acids. The V and J ends lost 8 bases and 1 base respectively, with 14 bases between them. Germline CDR1 is SEHNR and CDR2 is FQNEAQ (reference sequence). The input for sequencing was peripheral blood, taken after pregnancy. The clonotype comes from a female donor with multiple sclerosis, enrolled in a pregnancy study. The gene calls are TRBV7-9 and TRBJ2-2, with a possible D match to TRBD2 (6 bases). The CDR3 coding sequence is TGTGCCAGCCCCCCGGACTACCTGAACACCGGGGAGCTGTTTTTT. This encodes CASPPDYLNTGELFF. The full variable domain, rest sourced from reference TRBV7-9 and TRBJ2-2, is DTGVSQNPRHKITKRGQNVTFRCDPISEHNRLYWYRQTLGQGPEFLTYFQNEAQLEKSRLLSDRFSAERPKGSFSTLEIQRTEQGDSAMYLCASPPDYLNTGELFFGEGSRLTVL.